A selection of T cell receptor beta chains follows, all from one sample in a study of blood T cell repertoires in COVID-19. TCRdb keeps only in-frame clones here, not all; method: immunoSEQ multiplex PCR. Among a few hundred thousand clones, 89% were seen once, and the ten largest hold 1.2%. Sequenced sample: peripheral blood. These receptors were obtained from a man aged 35 to 55 with acute or convalescent COVID-19. The CDR3 runs from the conserved cysteine through the conserved F or W. Each record gives: J gene, V gene, clone size, D gene, CDR3 protein, CDR3 DNA. The D gene is left open where the match is weak. Expanded clones get a size class; other rows say once, few or many, or leave the size out.

J gene: TRBJ2-3; V gene: TRBV5-1; clone size: .; D gene: .; CDR3 protein: CASSDGDNTDTQYF; CDR3 DNA: TGCGCCAGCAGCGATGGGGACAACACAGATACGCAGTATTTT
J gene: TRBJ2-1; V gene: TRBV11-3; clone size: .; D gene: .; CDR3 protein: CASSSRSAVNEQFF; CDR3 DNA: TGTGCCAGCAGCTCGCGTTCAGCGGTCAATGAGCAGTTCTTC
J gene: TRBJ1-3; V gene: TRBV27; clone size: once; D gene: .; CDR3 protein: CASSLSRRGGNTIYF; CDR3 DNA: TGTGCCAGCAGTTTATCCCGCAGGGGTGGAAACACCATATATTTT
J gene: TRBJ2-4; V gene: TRBV4-2; clone size: .; D gene: .; CDR3 protein: CASSQDEALAKNIQYF; CDR3 DNA: TGTGCCAGCAGCCAAGATGAGGCGCTAGCCAAAAACATTCAGTACTTC
J gene: TRBJ1-5; V gene: TRBV7-8; clone size: .; D gene: TRBD1; CDR3 protein: CASSATGLQPQHF; CDR3 DNA: TGTGCCAGCAGCGCGACAGGGCTTCAGCCCCAGCATTTT
J gene: TRBJ2-1; V gene: TRBV10-3; clone size: .; D gene: TRBD2; CDR3 protein: CATLAGVAYNEQFF; CDR3 DNA: TGTGCCACTTTAGCGGGAGTGGCCTACAATGAGCAGTTCTTC
J gene: TRBJ1-1; V gene: TRBV4-1; clone size: .; D gene: .; CDR3 protein: CASSQDERRYTEAFF; CDR3 DNA: TGCGCCAGCAGCCAAGACGAGCGGAGGTACACTGAAGCTTTCTTT
J gene: TRBJ2-7; V gene: TRBV7-2; clone size: .; D gene: .; CDR3 protein: CASSSRAGFEQYF; CDR3 DNA: TGTGCCAGCAGCTCCCGTGCCGGGTTCGAGCAGTACTTC
J gene: TRBJ1-2; V gene: TRBV14; clone size: .; D gene: .; CDR3 protein: CASSPFLGANYGYTF; CDR3 DNA: TGTGCCAGCAGCCCCTTTCTAGGGGCTAACTATGGCTACACCTTC
J gene: TRBJ1-2; V gene: TRBV18; clone size: .; D gene: .; CDR3 protein: CASSPRLETTRYGYTF; CDR3 DNA: TGTGCCAGCTCACCACGACTGGAGACTACCCGCTATGGCTACACCTTC
J gene: TRBJ2-2; V gene: TRBV27; clone size: .; D gene: TRBD2; CDR3 protein: CASSFSGGATGELFF; CDR3 DNA: TGTGCCAGCAGTTTTAGCGGGGGGGCGACTGGGGAGCTGTTTTTT
J gene: TRBJ1-3; V gene: TRBV7-9; clone size: .; D gene: TRBD1; CDR3 protein: CASSLDRAPGNTIYF; CDR3 DNA: TGTGCCAGCAGCCTCGACAGGGCTCCTGGAAACACCATATATTTT
J gene: TRBJ1-5; V gene: TRBV6-2/TRBV6-3; clone size: .; D gene: .; CDR3 protein: CASSYAPGGGNQPQHF; CDR3 DNA: TGTGCCAGCAGTTACGCCCCGGGAGGGGGCAATCAGCCCCAGCATTTT
J gene: TRBJ1-2; V gene: TRBV19; clone size: .; D gene: .; CDR3 protein: CASSAQGIGGYTF; CDR3 DNA: TGTGCCAGCTCCGCACAGGGAATTGGGGGCTACACCTTC
J gene: TRBJ2-7; V gene: TRBV25-1; clone size: .; D gene: TRBD1; CDR3 protein: CASSESPGTGAYEQYF; CDR3 DNA: TGTGCCAGCAGTGAAAGCCCAGGGACAGGAGCCTACGAGCAGTACTTC
J gene: TRBJ2-4; V gene: TRBV13; clone size: .; D gene: TRBD1; CDR3 protein: CASSLGQRRNIQYF; CDR3 DNA: TGTGCCAGCAGCTTGGGACAGAGGAGAAACATTCAGTACTTC
J gene: TRBJ2-7; V gene: TRBV2; clone size: .; D gene: .; CDR3 protein: CASSARGYEQYF; CDR3 DNA: TGTGCCAGCAGTGCTCGGGGCTACGAGCAGTACTTC